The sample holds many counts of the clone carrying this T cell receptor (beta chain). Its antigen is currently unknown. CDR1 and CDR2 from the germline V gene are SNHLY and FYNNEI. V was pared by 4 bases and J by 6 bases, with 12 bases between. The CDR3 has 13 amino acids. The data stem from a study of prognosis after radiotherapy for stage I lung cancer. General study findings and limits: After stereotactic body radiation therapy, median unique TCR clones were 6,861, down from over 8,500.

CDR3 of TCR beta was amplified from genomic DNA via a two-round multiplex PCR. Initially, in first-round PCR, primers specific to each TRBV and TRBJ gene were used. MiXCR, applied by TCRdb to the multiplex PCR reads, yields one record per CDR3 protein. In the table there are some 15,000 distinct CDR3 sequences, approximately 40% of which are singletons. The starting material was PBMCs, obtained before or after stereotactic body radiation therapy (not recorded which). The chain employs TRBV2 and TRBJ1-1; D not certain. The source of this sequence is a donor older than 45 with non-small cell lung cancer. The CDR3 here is CASSGREGAEAFF. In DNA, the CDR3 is TGTGCCAGCAGTGGGCGTGAGGGTGCTGAAGCTTTCTTT. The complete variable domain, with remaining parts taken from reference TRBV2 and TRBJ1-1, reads EPEVTQTPSHQVTQMGQEVILRCVPISNHLYFYWYRQILGQKVEFLVSFYNNEISEKSEIFDDQFSVERPDGSNFTLKIRSTKLEDSAMYFCASSGREGAEAFFGQGTRLTVV.